The 6 T cell receptor beta chains below were found in one sample sequenced in a study of T cell repertoires in cytomegalovirus infection. Via MiXCR, TCRdb re-called the reads, giving one row per CDR3 protein. The sample has some 940,000 distinct CDR3 sequences, roughly 30% seen once; the top ten hold about an eighth. What these receptors recognize is not known. This material consisted of cultured CD8+ T cells from PBMCs, taken from culture after CMV antigen stimulation. The receptors stem from a human donor in good health (CMV status not recorded). Some clones in this sample may be carry-over from other donors' samples.

This rearrangement joins TRBV7-9 to TRBJ2-1; D remains unclear. The CDR3 is 12 residues long. From germline, CDR1 is SEHNR and CDR2 FQNEAQ (reference sequence). V lost 10 bases to trimming and J lost 0 bases, with 7 bases between them. In DNA, the CDR3 is TGTGCCATGCAGAGCTCCTACAATGAGCAGTTCTTC. Translated, it gives CAMQSSYNEQFF.

This clonotype was picked up a small number of times. This chain joins TRBV7-6 and TRBJ2-2; D is perhaps TRBD1 (6 bases). V lost 3 bases and J lost 0, with 23 bases in between. The CDR3 consists of 20 residues. Per germline, CDR1 SGHVS and CDR2 FNYEAQ. The CDR3 region is CASSLGDDRFNPPNTGELFF. CDR3 bases: TGTGCCAGCAGCTTGGGGGATGACAGGTTCAACCCCCCGAACACCGGGGAGCTGTTTTTT. Together with reference TRBV7-6 and TRBJ2-2, the CDR3 gives the full variable domain: GAGVSQSPRYKVTKRGQDVALRCDPISGHVSLYWYRQALGQGPEFLTYFNYEAQQDKSGLPNDRFSAERPEGSISTLTIQRTEQRDSAMYRCASSLGDDRFNPPNTGELFFGEGSRLTVL.

Only one count was recorded for this clonotype. A much larger clone is a single base away; this may be a read error. The chain couples TRBV10-3 to TRBJ2-1, with D tentatively TRBD2 (7 bases). Trimming removed 1 base from V and 3 bases from J, with 16 bases in between. The CDR3 consists of 17 residues. Germline loops: CDR1 ENHRY, CDR2 SYGVKD. As DNA, the CDR3 is TGTGCCATCAGTGAGTTGCCCGCGGGGGCCTACTACAATGAGCAGTTCTTC. Its protein product is CAISELPAGAYYNEQFF.

This clonotype was detected only a few times. This chain links TRBV28 with TRBJ2-2; 7 bases are a match to TRBD2. Germline V gene data show CDR1 as MDHEN and CDR2 as SYDVKM. The CDR3 loop spans 16 amino acids. Unmatched junction bases numbered 10, after V lost 5 bases and J lost 4 bases. Here the CDR3 DNA reads TGTGCCAGCAGTCTCTATTGGGGGGGAGGCACCGGGGAGCTGTTTTTT. It is translated as CASSLYWGGGTGELFF. The whole variable domain, filled in from reference TRBV28 and TRBJ2-2, reads DVKVTQSSRYLVKRTGEKVFLECVQDMDHENMFWYRQDPGLGLRLIYFSYDVKMKEKGDIPEGYSVSREKKERFSLILESASTNQTSMYLCASSLYWGGGTGELFFGEGSRLTVL.

This clonotype was seen more than once but under ten times. This chain links TRBV4-3 with TRBJ1-6; 8 nucleotides line up with TRBD1. Germline values: CDR1 LGHNA, CDR2 YSLEER. This CDR3 is built from 16 residues. With V trimmed by 3 bases and J by 6 bases, 7 bases remained unmatched. The CDR3 sequence: CASSHPGQGGNSPLHF. In DNA form, the CDR3 reads TGCGCCAGCAGCCATCCTGGACAGGGCGGTAATTCACCCCTCCACTTT.

This clonotype came up a few times. This chain connects TRBV4-1 to TRBJ2-1; D gene uncertain. Germline V gives CDR1 MGHRA, CDR2 YSYEKL. V shed 1 base and J shed 5 bases, with 12 bases lying between them. The CDR3 is 15 residues long. The DNA for the CDR3 is TGCGCCAGCAGCCAAGGCTTGCTAGTCGACAATGAGCAGTTCTTC. It yields the protein CASSQGLLVDNEQFF.